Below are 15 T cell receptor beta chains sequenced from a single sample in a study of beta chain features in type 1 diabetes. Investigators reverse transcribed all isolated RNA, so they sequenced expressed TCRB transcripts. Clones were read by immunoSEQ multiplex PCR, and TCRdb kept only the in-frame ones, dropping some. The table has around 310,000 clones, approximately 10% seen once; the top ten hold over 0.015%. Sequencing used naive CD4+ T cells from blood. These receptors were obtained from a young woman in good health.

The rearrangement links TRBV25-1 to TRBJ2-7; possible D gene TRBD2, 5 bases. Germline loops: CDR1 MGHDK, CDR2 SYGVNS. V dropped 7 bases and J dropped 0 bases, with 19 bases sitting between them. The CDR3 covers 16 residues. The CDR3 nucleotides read TGTGCCAGCAAACCCTTTGGGGAGATTAGCTCCTACGAGCAGTACTTC. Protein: CASKPFGEISSYEQYF.

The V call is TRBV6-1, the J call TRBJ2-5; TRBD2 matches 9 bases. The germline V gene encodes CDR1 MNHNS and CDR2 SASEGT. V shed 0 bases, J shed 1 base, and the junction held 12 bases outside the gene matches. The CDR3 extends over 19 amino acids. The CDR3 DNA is TGTGCCAGCAGTGAAGCCCCCTTACTAGCGGGCACCCCCCAAGAGACCCAGTACTTC. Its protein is CASSEAPLLAGTPQETQYF.

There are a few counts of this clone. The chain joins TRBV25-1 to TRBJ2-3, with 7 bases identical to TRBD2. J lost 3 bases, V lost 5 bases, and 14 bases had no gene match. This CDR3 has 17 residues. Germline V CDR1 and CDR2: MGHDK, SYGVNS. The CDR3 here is CASSSPRGDIRTDTQYF. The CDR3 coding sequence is TGTGCCAGCAGTTCCCCTCGGGGGGATATTCGGACAGATACGCAGTATTTT.

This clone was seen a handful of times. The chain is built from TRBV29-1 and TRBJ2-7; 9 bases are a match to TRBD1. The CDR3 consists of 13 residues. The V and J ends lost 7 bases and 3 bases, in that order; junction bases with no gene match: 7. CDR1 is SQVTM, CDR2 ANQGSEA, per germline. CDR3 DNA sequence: TGCAGCGCACGTGGGACAGGGTACTACGAGCAGTACTTC. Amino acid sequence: CSARGTGYYEQYF.

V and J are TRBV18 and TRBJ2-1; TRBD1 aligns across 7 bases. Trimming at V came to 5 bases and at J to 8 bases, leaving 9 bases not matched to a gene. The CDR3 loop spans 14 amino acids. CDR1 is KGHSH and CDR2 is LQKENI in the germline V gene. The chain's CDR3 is CASSTSTGVDEQFF. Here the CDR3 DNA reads TGTGCCAGCTCAACTTCAACAGGGGTTGATGAGCAGTTCTTC.

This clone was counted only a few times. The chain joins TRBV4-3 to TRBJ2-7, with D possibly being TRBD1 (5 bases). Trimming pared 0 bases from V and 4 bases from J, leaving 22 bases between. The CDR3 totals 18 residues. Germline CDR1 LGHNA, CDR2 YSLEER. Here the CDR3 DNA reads TGCGCCAGCAGCCAAGAATCCCTGGTGGCAGGCAGGGTTTACGAGCAGTACTTC. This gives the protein CASSQESLVAGRVYEQYF.

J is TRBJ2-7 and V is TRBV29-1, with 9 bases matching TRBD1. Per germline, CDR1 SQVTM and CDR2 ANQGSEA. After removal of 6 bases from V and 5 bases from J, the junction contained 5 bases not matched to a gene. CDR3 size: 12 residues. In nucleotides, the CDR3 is TGCAGCGTCCGACAGGGGGTCGACGAGCAGTACTTC. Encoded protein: CSVRQGVDEQYF.

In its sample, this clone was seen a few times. CDR3 region: CASSHRGASGNNEQFF. CDR3 coding DNA: TGTGCCAGCAGCCATAGGGGGGCTAGCGGGAACAATGAGCAGTTCTTC. This rearrangement joins TRBV7-3 to TRBJ2-1; TRBD2 matches 9 bases. Losses at the gene ends were 5 bases for V and 5 bases for J; bases not matched to a gene: 10. CDR3 length: 16 amino acids. Germline CDR1 reads SGHTA; CDR2 reads FQGTGA.

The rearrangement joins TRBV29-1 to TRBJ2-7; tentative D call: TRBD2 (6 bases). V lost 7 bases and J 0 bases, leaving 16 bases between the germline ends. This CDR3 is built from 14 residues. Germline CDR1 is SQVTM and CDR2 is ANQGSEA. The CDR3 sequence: CSATRDLGSYEQYF. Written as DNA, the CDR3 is TGCAGCGCCACGCGGGACCTGGGCTCCTACGAGCAGTACTTC.

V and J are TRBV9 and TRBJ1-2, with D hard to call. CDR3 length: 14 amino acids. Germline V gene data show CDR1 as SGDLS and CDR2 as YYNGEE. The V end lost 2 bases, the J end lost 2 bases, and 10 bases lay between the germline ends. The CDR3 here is CASSVSGKNYGYTF. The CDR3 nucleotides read TGTGCCAGCAGCGTCTCGGGTAAGAACTATGGCTACACCTTC.

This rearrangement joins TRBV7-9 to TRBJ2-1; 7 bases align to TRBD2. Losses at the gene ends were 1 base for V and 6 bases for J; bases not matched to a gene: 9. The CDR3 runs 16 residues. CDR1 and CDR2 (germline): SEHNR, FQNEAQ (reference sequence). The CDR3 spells CASSLGEGLDGNEQFF. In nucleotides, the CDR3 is TGTGCCAGCAGCTTAGGGGAGGGCCTGGATGGCAATGAGCAGTTCTTC.

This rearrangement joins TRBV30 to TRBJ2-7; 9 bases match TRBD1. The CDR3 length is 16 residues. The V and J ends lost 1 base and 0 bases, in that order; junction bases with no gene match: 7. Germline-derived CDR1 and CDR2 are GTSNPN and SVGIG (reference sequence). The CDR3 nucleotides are TGTGCCTGGAGTGCAGAACAGGGGGCGTCCTCCTACGAGCAGTACTTC. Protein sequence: CAWSAEQGASSYEQYF.

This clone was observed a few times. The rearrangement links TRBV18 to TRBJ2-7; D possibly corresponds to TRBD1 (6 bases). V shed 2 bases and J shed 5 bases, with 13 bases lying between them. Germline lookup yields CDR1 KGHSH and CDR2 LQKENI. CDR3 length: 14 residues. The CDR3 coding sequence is TGTGCCAGCTCACCATTGGGGGCTAACAACGAGCAGTACTTC. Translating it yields CASSPLGANNEQYF. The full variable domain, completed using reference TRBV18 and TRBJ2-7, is NAGVMQNPRHLVRRRGQEARLRCSPMKGHSHVYWYRQLPEEGLKFMVYLQKENIIDESGMPKERFSAEFPKEGPSILRIQQVVRGDSAAYFCASSPLGANNEQYFGPGTRLTVT.

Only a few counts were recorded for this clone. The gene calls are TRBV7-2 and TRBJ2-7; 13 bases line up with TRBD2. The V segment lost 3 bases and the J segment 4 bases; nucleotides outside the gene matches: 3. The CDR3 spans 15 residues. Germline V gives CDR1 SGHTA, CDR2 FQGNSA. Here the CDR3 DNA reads TGTGCCAGCAGCTTCACTAGCGGGGGGGGGTACGAGCAGTACTTC. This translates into CASSFTSGGGYEQYF.

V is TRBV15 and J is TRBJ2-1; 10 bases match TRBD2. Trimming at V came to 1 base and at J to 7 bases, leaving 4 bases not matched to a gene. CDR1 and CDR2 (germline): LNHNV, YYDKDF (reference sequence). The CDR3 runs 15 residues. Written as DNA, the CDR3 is TGTGCCACCAGCAGAGTGGCTAGCGGGAGAAATGAGCAGTTCTTC. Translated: CATSRVASGRNEQFF.